The 26 T cell receptor beta chains listed next were all sequenced from one sample in a study of T cells in localized non-small cell lung cancer. Clones were sequenced by immunoSEQ multiplex PCR, and TCRdb holds only the in-frame ones, with some missing. The table has 35,000 to 45,000 clones, about 85% seen once. This specimen consisted of peripheral blood, obtained before any cancer treatment. The receptor set was obtained from a woman aged 18 to 50 with stage III lung adenocarcinoma.

In this sample, this clone turned up once. The chain couples TRBV4-2 to TRBJ1-5; D ambiguous. Trimming cost V 0 bases and J 5 bases, with 5 bases left between them. This CDR3 contains 13 residues. CDR1 is LGHNA, CDR2 YNFKEQ, per germline. CDR3 amino acids: CASSQDGDQPQHF. In nucleotides, the CDR3 is TGTGCCAGCAGCCAAGACGGGGATCAGCCCCAGCATTTT.

The chain uses TRBV9 and TRBJ2-3, with a possible D match to TRBD2 (7 bases). This CDR3 is built from 15 residues. Trimming pared 0 bases from V and 2 bases from J, leaving 10 bases between. Germline CDR1 SGDLS, CDR2 YYNGEE. This chain's CDR3 is CASSVAGGYTDTQYF. The CDR3 region has the DNA TGTGCCAGCAGCGTAGCGGGGGGCTACACAGATACGCAGTATTTT.

This rearrangement joins TRBV25-1 to TRBJ1-6; 7 bases line up with TRBD1. CDR1 and CDR2 (germline): MGHDK, SYGVNS. J lost 8 bases, V lost 3 bases, and 7 bases had no gene match. The CDR3 has 15 amino acids. CDR3 coding DNA: TGTGCCAGCAGTGAGGGACAGAATCCTGATTCACCCCTCCACTTT. Its protein product is CASSEGQNPDSPLHF.

The V gene is TRBV30, the J gene TRBJ1-1; the D is unclear. This CDR3 contains 14 residues. Trimming took 1 base from V and 1 from J, leaving 10 bases between them. The germline V gene has CDR1 GTSNPN and CDR2 SVGIG (reference sequence). CDR3 residues: CAWSAAERNTEAFF. The CDR3 DNA follows: TGTGCCTGGAGTGCCGCCGAGAGGAACACTGAAGCTTTCTTT. The full variable domain, in which reference TRBV30 and TRBJ1-1 provide the parts outside the CDR3, is SQTIHQWPATLVQPVGSPLSLECTVEGTSNPNLYWYRQAAGRGLQLLFYSVGIGQISSEVPQNLSASRPQDRQFILSSKKLLLSDSGFYLCAWSAAERNTEAFFGQGTRLTVV.

CDR3 loop: CATSRDPRKRGGPRSSYEQYF. The DNA for the CDR3 is TGTGCCACCAGCAGAGATCCCAGGAAGCGGGGGGGCCCGAGGAGCTCCTACGAGCAGTACTTC. The V and J genes are TRBV15 and TRBJ2-7; 10 nucleotides align to TRBD2. CDR1 and CDR2 from the germline V gene are LNHNV and YYDKDF (reference sequence). This CDR3 spans 21 amino acids. Unmatched junction bases numbered 17, after V lost 0 bases and J lost 0 bases. The full variable domain, in which reference TRBV15 and TRBJ2-7 provide the parts outside the CDR3, is DAMVIQNPRYQVTQFGKPVTLSCSQTLNHNVMYWYQQKSSQAPKLLFHYYDKDFNNEADTPDNFQSRRPNTSFCFLDIRSPGLGDTAMYLCATSRDPRKRGGPRSSYEQYFGPGTRLTVT.

V gene TRBV27 combines with J gene TRBJ1-1; 7 bases line up with TRBD1. The germline V gene has CDR1 MNHEY and CDR2 SMNVEV (reference sequence). J lost 9 bases, V lost 5 bases, and 6 bases had no gene match. There are 12 residues in the CDR3. In DNA, the CDR3 is TGTGCCAGCAGTCTCCGACAGGGAAAAGCTTTCTTT. Translating it yields CASSLRQGKAFF.

V gene TRBV7-9 combines with J gene TRBJ1-2; D is possibly TRBD1 (5 bases). This CDR3 comprises 15 residues. V was pared by 1 base and J by 8 bases, with 17 bases between. Germline CDR1 SEHNR, CDR2 FQNEAQ (reference sequence). The CDR3 region has the DNA TGTGCCAGCAGCTTAGGGGCAGGGATTGGGGACGGCTACACCTTC. Its translation is CASSLGAGIGDGYTF.

The table lists this clone with a count of one. This chain joins TRBV5-1 and TRBJ1-1, with 7 bases fitting TRBD1. CDR3 size: 15 residues. CDR1 and CDR2 from the germline V gene are SGHRS and YFSETQ. Unmatched junction bases numbered 6, after V lost 0 bases and J lost 4 bases. CDR3 amino acids: CASSLAQGGATEAFF. As DNA, the CDR3 is TGCGCCAGCAGCTTGGCCCAGGGGGGTGCCACTGAAGCTTTCTTT.

The J gene is TRBJ2-3, the V gene TRBV19, with 8 positions matching TRBD2. Germline V gene lookup returns CDR1 LNHDA and CDR2 SQIVND (reference sequence). This CDR3 comprises 16 residues. V shed 5 bases, J shed 4 bases, and the junction held 11 bases outside the gene matches. The CDR3, as DNA: TGTGCCAGTAGTCCTCTCGGGGGGGGCATTGCAGATACGCAGTATTTT. Translating gives CASSPLGGGIADTQYF.

The chain recombines TRBV4-1 with TRBJ1-1; 11 bases map to TRBD1. The ends lost 4 bases at V and 5 bases at J; junction bases unmatched: 15. The CDR3 has 18 amino acids. Germline CDR1 MGHRA, CDR2 YSYEKL. The CDR3 DNA reads TGCGCCAGCAGCCCTCCCGCGGGAAGGACAGGGGGCGAGACTGAAGCTTTCTTT. It yields the protein CASSPPAGRTGGETEAFF.

This clone was detected once. V usage is TRBV6-1 and J usage is TRBJ2-7; 9 bases fit TRBD1. Trimming at V came to 6 bases and at J to 3 bases, leaving 6 bases not matched to a gene. The CDR3 spans 14 residues. Germline V lookup: CDR1 MNHNS, CDR2 SASEGT. CDR3 DNA sequence: TGTGCCAGCAGGGACGGGACAGGGTTCTACGAGCAGTACTTC. It specifies CASRDGTGFYEQYF.

The chain employs TRBV9 and TRBJ2-2; 7 nucleotides align to TRBD2. The CDR3 is 16 residues long. The germline gives CDR1 SGDLS, CDR2 YYNGEE. V dropped 0 bases and J dropped 4; count of bases not matched to a gene: 6. CDR3 sequence reads: CASSVASGRGTGELFF. The CDR3 nucleotides read TGTGCCAGCAGCGTAGCCTCGGGGAGGGGCACCGGGGAGCTGTTTTTT.

This clone was seen only a few times. The CDR3 bases are TGTGCCAGCAGCTTAACCGGTCAGGGTGCCTATGGCTACACCTTC. Translated: CASSLTGQGAYGYTF. The rearrangement joins TRBV7-3 to TRBJ1-2; D perhaps matches TRBD1 (5 bases). The CDR3 extends over 15 amino acids. Germline V gene data show CDR1 as SGHTA and CDR2 as FQGTGA. V dropped 0 bases and J dropped 4 bases, with 12 bases sitting between them.

V is TRBV6-5 and J is TRBJ2-2; D is possibly TRBD1 or TRBD2 (6 bases each). V shed 8 bases and J shed 6 bases, with 16 bases lying between them. Germline loops: CDR1 MNHEY, CDR2 SVGAGI. This CDR3 is 14 amino acids long. The DNA of the CDR3 is TGTGCCAGCTCCCGGGGGCGGGGCCCCGGGGAGCTGTTTTTT. This codes for CASSRGRGPGELFF.

The J gene is TRBJ1-4, the V gene TRBV19; tentative D call: TRBD1 (5 bases). The CDR3 length is 14 residues. Germline CDR1 reads LNHDA; CDR2 reads SQIVND (reference sequence). V dropped 9 bases and J dropped 7 bases, with 18 bases sitting between them. The CDR3 DNA reads TGTGCCAGCTCGCCCGGGACTTTCTTTGAAAAACTGTTTTTT. This sequence encodes CASSPGTFFEKLFF.

This rearrangement joins TRBV2 to TRBJ1-2; a weak D match, TRBD1 (5 bases). Trimming took off 2 bases at V and 7 bases at J, with 14 bases between the two ends. CDR1 is SNHLY and CDR2 is FYNNEI in the germline V gene. This CDR3 is built from 14 residues. The DNA of the CDR3 is TGTGCCAGCAGTGAATTCAGTGGGGGTATTGGCTACACCTTC. It is translated as CASSEFSGGIGYTF.

This clone was counted a single time. This chain uses TRBV9 with TRBJ2-7; D gene unclear. Germline assignment: CDR1 SGDLS and CDR2 YYNGEE. The CDR3 consists of 16 residues. Trimming stripped 0 bases from V and 2 bases from J, with 15 bases between. The chain's CDR3 is CASSVVPTAEAYEQYF. The CDR3 DNA sequence: TGTGCCAGCAGCGTAGTCCCTACGGCGGAAGCCTACGAGCAGTACTTC.

In its sample, this clone was seen once. The chain uses TRBV2 and TRBJ2-5; D unresolved. Trimming took 4 bases from V and 1 from J, leaving 7 bases between them. CDR1 is SNHLY and CDR2 is FYNNEI in the germline V gene. This CDR3 comprises 13 residues. The CDR3 DNA follows: TGTGCCAGCAGTGTGGACCGCCAAGAGACCCAGTACTTC. Protein product: CASSVDRQETQYF.

This chain links TRBV4-2 with TRBJ2-1; D possibly corresponds to TRBD2 (7 bases). The germline CDR1 and CDR2 sequences are LGHNA and YNFKEQ. Between the trimmed V and J ends, which lost 1 base and 0 bases, there was a span of 19 bases. The CDR3 loop spans 19 amino acids. CDR3: CASSQGWGGGQSSYNEQFF. CDR3 sequence (DNA): TGTGCCAGCAGCCAAGGGTGGGGCGGGGGCCAAAGCTCCTACAATGAGCAGTTCTTC.

This CDR3 reads CASSPPGTVGQPQHF. The DNA of the CDR3 is TGTGCCAGTAGCCCGCCCGGGACGGTTGGTCAGCCCCAGCATTTT. This rearrangement joins TRBV19 to TRBJ1-5; possible D gene TRBD1, 5 bases. Trimming pared 6 bases from V and 6 bases from J, leaving 18 bases between. Germline-derived CDR1 and CDR2 are LNHDA and SQIVND (reference sequence). The CDR3 is 15 amino acids.

The V gene is TRBV11-1, the J gene TRBJ2-4; D is undetermined. This CDR3 comprises 16 residues. Trimming removed 5 bases at V and 0 bases at J, with 14 bases between. Germline V gene lookup returns CDR1 SGHAT and CDR2 FQDESV (reference sequence). CDR3 residues: CASSRSDGLAKNIQYF. In nucleotides, the CDR3 is TGTGCCAGCAGCCGCTCGGACGGGTTAGCCAAAAACATTCAGTACTTC.

This clone was picked up one time. This chain connects TRBV4-1 to TRBJ1-2; maybe TRBD1 (5 bases). Trimming pared 1 base from V and 4 bases from J, leaving 10 bases between. Germline CDR1 is MGHRA and CDR2 is YSYEKL. The CDR3 is 14 residues long. CDR3 DNA: TGCGCCAGCAGCCAAGTAGGGGCGGGCTATGGCTACACCTTC. Its protein product is CASSQVGAGYGYTF.

V is TRBV4-1 and J is TRBJ2-1; D ambiguous. V lost 4 bases and J lost 4, with 11 bases in between. Germline-derived CDR1 and CDR2 are MGHRA and YSYEKL. The CDR3 has 14 residues. The CDR3 is CASSPTSLYNEQFF. CDR3 DNA: TGCGCCAGCAGCCCGACGTCCCTGTACAATGAGCAGTTCTTC.

V gene TRBV5-6 combines with J gene TRBJ1-5; D call uncertain. V shed 0 bases and J shed 5 bases, with 12 bases lying between them. Looked up from germline, CDR1 is SGHDT and CDR2 is YYEEEE. CDR3 size: 15 residues. CDR3 sequence reads: CASSLERARDQPQHF. The CDR3 nucleotides are TGTGCCAGCAGCTTGGAGAGGGCGAGGGATCAGCCCCAGCATTTT.

The chain uses TRBV13 and TRBJ1-1, with D tentatively TRBD1 (5 bases). The CDR3 has 18 amino acids. Germline V gene data show CDR1 as PRHDT and CDR2 as FYEKMQ (reference sequence). V was clipped by 5 bases and J by 1 base, with 23 bases between them. The CDR3 here is CASSTASLGRDSNTEAFF. CDR3 in DNA: TGTGCCAGCAGCACCGCCTCACTGGGACGAGACTCGAACACTGAAGCTTTCTTT.

The rearrangement links TRBV29-1 to TRBJ1-1; maybe TRBD1 (5 bases). Trimming pared 6 bases from V and 6 bases from J, leaving 14 bases between. Germline V gene lookup returns CDR1 SQVTM and CDR2 ANQGSEA. The CDR3 runs to 12 residues. This CDR3 reads CSVQGTVAEAFF. The CDR3 bases are TGCAGCGTCCAGGGAACCGTCGCTGAAGCTTTCTTT.